This T cell receptor beta chain stems from a study of identical twins. V lost 3 bases and J lost 2; bases outside the gene matches: 4. Germline CDR1 DFQATT, CDR2 SNEGSKA (reference sequence). CDR3 length equals 14 residues. Template switching (which added a universal primer site) was used, and cDNA carried unique molecular identifiers. TCRdb independently ran MiXCR on the 5' RACE reads; one entry per CDR3 protein. The sample has more than 1.5 million distinct CDR3 sequences; about 31% are singletons. The chain combines TRBV20-1 with TRBJ2-1; 7 nucleotides line up with TRBD2. The TCR was taken from a newborn girl in good health. Sample: cord blood. This chain's CDR3 is CSASMAGAYNEQFF. As DNA, the CDR3 is TGCAGTGCTAGTATGGCGGGAGCCTACAATGAGCAGTTCTTC.